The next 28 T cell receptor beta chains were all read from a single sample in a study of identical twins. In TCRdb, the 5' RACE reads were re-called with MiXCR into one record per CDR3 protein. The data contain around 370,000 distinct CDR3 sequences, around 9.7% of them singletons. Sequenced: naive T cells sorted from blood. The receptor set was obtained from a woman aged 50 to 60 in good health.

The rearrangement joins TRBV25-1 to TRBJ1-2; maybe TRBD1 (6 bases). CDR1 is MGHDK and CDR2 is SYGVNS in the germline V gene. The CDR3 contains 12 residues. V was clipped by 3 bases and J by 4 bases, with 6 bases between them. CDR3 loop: CASSDRGYGYTF. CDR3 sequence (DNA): TGTGCCAGCAGTGACAGGGGCTATGGCTACACCTTC.

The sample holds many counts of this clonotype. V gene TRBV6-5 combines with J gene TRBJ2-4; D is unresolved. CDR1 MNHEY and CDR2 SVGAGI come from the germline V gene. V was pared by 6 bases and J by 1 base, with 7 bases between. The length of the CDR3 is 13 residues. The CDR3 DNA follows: TGTGCCAGCAGCGAGGCGGCCAAAAACATTCAGTACTTC. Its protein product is CASSEAAKNIQYF.

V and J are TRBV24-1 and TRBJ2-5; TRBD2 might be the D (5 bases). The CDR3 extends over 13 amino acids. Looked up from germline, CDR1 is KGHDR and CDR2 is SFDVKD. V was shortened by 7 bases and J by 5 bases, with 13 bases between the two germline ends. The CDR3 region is CATSGEGSETQYF. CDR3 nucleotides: TGTGCCACCAGCGGGGAAGGTTCGGAGACCCAGTACTTC.

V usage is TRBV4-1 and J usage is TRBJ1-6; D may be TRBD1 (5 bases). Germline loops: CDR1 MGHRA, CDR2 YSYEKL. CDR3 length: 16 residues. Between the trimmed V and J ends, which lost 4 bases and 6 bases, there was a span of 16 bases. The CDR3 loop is CASSPIGRGSNSPLHF. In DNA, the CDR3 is TGCGCCAGCAGCCCCATCGGCCGGGGGTCTAATTCACCCCTCCACTTT.

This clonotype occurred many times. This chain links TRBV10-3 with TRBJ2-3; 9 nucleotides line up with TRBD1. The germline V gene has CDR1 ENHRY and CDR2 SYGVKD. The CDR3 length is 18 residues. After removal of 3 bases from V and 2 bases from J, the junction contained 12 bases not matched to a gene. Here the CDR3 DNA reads TGTGCCATCAGTGAAGTGGTGGTTGGGGACAGGGACACAGATACGCAGTATTTT. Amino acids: CAISEVVVGDRDTDTQYF.

As DNA, the CDR3 is TGTGCCAGCAGTTACCGGGACTACTCCTCGGTGGATACGCAGTATTTT. Its protein is CASSYRDYSSVDTQYF. The chain carries TRBV6-6 and TRBJ2-3; 7 bases align to TRBD2. Germline V gene sequence: CDR1 MNHNY, CDR2 SVGAGI (reference sequence). CDR3 length equals 16 residues. J was trimmed by 6 bases and V by 2 bases; bases with no gene match: 11.

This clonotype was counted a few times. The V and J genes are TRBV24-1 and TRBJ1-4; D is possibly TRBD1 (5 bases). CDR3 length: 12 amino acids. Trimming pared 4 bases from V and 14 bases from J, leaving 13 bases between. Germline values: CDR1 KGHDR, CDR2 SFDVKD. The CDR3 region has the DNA TGTGCCACCAGTGACGCAGGGATGGGCCTGTTTTTT. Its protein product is CATSDAGMGLFF.

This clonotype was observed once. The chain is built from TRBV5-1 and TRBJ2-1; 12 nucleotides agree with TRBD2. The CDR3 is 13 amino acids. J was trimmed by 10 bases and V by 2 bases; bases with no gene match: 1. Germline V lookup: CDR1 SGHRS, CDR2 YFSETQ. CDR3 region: CASSFLAGGEQFF. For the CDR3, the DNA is TGCGCCAGCAGCTTCCTAGCGGGGGGGGAGCAGTTCTTC.

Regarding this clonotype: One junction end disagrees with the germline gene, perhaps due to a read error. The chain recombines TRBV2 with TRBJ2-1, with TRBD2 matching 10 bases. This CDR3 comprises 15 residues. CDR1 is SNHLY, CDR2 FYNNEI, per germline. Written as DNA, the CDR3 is TGTCCCAGAGGGGGGAGGACTAGCGGTTACAATGAGCAGTTCTTC. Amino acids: CPRGGRTSGYNEQFF. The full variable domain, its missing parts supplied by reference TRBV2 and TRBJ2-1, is EPEVTQTPSHQVTQMGQEVILRCVPISNHLYFYWYRQILGQKVEFLVSFYNNEISEKSEIFDDQFSVERPDGSNFTLKIRSTKLEDSAMYFCPRGGRTSGYNEQFFGPGTRLTVL.

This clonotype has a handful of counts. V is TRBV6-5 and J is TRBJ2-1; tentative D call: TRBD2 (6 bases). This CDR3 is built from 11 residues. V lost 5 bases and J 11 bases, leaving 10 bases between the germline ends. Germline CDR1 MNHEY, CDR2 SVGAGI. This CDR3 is CASSEGLQQFF. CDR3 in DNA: TGTGCCAGCAGTGAGGGACTTCAGCAGTTCTTC.

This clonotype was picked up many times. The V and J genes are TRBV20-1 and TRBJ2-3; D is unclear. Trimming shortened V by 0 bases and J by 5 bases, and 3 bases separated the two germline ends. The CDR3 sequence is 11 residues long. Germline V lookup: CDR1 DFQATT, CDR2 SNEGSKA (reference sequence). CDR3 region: CSARDQDTQYF. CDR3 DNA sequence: TGCAGTGCTAGAGACCAAGATACGCAGTATTTT.

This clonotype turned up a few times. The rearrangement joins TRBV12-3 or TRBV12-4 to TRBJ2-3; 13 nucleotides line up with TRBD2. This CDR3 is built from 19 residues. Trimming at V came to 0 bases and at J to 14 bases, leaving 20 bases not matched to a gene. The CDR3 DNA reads TGTGCCAGCAGTTTAGCCCAACTTCCACTAGCGGGAGGGGGGGCCTCGCCGTATTTT. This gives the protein CASSLAQLPLAGGGASPYF.

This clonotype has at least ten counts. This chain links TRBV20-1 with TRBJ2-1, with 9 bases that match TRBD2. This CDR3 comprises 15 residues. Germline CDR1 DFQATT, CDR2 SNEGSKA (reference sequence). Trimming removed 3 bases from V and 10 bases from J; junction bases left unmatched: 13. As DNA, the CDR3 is TGCAGTGCTAGCTCGCGGGCGGGAGGGAGTCGGGAGCAGTTCTTC. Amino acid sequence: CSASSRAGGSREQFF.

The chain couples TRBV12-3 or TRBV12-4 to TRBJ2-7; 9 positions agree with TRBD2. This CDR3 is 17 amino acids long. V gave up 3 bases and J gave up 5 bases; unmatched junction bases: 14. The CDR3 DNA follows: TGTGCCAGCAGTTTTCGGGTTGGGGGGACTAGCAACAACGAGCAGTACTTC. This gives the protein CASSFRVGGTSNNEQYF.

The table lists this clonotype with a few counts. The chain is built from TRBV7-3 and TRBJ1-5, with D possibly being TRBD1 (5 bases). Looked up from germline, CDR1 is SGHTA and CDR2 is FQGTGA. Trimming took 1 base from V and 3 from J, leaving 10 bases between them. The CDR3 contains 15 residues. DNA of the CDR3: TGTGCCAGCAGCTTAAGTGGGGGATTCAATCAGCCCCAGCATTTT. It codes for CASSLSGGFNQPQHF.

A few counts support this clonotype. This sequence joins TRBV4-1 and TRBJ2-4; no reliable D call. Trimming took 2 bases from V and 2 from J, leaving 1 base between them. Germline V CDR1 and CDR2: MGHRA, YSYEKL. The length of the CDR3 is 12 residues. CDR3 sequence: CASSQPKNIQYF. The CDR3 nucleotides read TGCGCCAGCAGCCAACCCAAAAACATTCAGTACTTC.

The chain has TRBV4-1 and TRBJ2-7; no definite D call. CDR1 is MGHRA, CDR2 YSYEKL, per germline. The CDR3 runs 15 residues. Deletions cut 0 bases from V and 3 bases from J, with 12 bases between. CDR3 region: CASSQDPAAIYEQYF. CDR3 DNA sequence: TGCGCCAGCAGCCAAGATCCGGCGGCCATCTACGAGCAGTACTTC.

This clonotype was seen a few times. In DNA form, the CDR3 reads TGTGCCAGTAGTATTGTCGCGGGGCTCGGCGAAAAACTGTTTTTT. It is translated as CASSIVAGLGEKLFF. The gene calls are TRBV19 and TRBJ1-4, with D possibly TRBD1 on 5 matching bases. Germline CDR1 is LNHDA and CDR2 is SQIVND (reference sequence). This CDR3 is built from 15 residues. The V gene lost 3 bases and the J gene lost 8 bases, with 16 bases spanning the gap.

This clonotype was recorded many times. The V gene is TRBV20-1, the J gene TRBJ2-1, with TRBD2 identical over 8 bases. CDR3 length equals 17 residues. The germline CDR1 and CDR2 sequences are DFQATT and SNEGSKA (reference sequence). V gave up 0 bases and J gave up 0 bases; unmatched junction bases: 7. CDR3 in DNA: TGCAGTGCTAGAGATGACGGCGGGGGGAGCTCCTACAATGAGCAGTTCTTC. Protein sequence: CSARDDGGGSSYNEQFF.

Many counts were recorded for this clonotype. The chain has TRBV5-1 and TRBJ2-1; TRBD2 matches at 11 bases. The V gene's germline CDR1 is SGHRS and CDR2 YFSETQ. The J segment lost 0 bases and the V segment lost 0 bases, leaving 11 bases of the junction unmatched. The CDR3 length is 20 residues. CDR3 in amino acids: CASSLVRRLAGSSSYNEQFF. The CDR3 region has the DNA TGCGCCAGCAGCTTGGTGCGACGACTAGCGGGATCGAGCTCCTACAATGAGCAGTTCTTC.

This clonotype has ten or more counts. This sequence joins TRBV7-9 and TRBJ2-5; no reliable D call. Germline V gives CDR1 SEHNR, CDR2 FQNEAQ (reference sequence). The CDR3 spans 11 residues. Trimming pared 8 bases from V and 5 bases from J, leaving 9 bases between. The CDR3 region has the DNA TGTGCCAGCTTCGTATTGGAGACCCAGTACTTC. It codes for CASFVLETQYF.

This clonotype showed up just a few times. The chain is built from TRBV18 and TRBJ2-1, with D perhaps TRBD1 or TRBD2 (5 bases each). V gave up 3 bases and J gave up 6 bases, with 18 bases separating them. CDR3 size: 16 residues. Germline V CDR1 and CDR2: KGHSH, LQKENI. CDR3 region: CASSPSLARGVNEQFF. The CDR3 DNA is TGTGCCAGCTCACCCTCTTTAGCCCGAGGGGTCAATGAGCAGTTCTTC.

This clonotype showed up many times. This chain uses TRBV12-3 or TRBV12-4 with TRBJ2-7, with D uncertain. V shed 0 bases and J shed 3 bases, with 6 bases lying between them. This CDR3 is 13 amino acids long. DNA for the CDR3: TGTGCCAGCAGTTTAGCGTCGAACTACGAGCAGTACTTC. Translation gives CASSLASNYEQYF.

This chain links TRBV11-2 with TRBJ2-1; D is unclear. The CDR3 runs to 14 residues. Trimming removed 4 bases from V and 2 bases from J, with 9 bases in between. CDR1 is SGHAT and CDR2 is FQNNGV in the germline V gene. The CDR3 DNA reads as TGTGCCAGCAGCTCACCCCGGGCCTACAATGAGCAGTTCTTC. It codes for CASSSPRAYNEQFF.

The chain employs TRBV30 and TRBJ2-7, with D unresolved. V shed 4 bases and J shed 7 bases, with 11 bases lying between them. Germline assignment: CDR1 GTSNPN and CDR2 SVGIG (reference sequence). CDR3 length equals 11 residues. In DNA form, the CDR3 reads TGTGCCTGGACTACGATGGAGGAGCAGTACTTC. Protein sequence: CAWTTMEEQYF. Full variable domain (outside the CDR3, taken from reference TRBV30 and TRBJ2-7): SQTIHQWPATLVQPVGSPLSLECTVEGTSNPNLYWYRQAAGRGLQLLFYSVGIGQISSEVPQNLSASRPQDRQFILSSKKLLLSDSGFYLCAWTTMEEQYFGPGTRLTVT.

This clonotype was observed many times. DNA of the CDR3: TGTGCCAGCAGGCAGGACAGGGGAAGCACAGATACGCAGTATTTT. Translated: CASRQDRGSTDTQYF. The chain has TRBV12-3 or TRBV12-4 and TRBJ2-3; 9 nucleotides line up with TRBD1. The CDR3 contains 15 residues. Trimming cost V 6 bases and J 0 bases; bases outside gene matches: 4.

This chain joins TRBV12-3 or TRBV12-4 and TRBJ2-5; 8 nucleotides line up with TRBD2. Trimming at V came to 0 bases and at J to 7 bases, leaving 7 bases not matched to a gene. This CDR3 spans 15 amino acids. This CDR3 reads CASSLAGVAGGTQYF. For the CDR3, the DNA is TGTGCCAGCAGTTTAGCTGGAGTTGCGGGAGGGACCCAGTACTTC.

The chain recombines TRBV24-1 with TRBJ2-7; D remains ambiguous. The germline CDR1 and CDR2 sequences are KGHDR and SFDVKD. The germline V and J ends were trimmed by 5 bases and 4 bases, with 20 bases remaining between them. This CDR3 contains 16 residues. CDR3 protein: CATSAWTRPGLYEQYV. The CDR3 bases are TGTGCCACCAGTGCCTGGACCCGACCCGGTTTATACGAGCAGTACGTC.